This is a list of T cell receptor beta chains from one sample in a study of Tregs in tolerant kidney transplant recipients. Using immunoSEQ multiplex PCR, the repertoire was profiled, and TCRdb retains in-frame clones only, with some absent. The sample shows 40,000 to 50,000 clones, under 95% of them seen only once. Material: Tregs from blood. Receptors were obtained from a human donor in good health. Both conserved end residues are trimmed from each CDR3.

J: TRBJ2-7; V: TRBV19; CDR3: ASSILRSGTGSYEQY
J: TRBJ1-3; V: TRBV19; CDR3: ASSPGQAYGNTIY
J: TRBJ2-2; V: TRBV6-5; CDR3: ASRTVGERAGELF
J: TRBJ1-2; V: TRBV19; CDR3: ASRRTPRGYGYT
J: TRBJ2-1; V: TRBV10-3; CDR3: AMAAKPDNEQF
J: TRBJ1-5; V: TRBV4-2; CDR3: ASSQGRGDQPQH
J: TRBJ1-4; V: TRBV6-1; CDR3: ATDRGTNEKLF
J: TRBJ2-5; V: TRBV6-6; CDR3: ASSYPRETQY
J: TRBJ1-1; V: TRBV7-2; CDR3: ASSSGQVEQAF
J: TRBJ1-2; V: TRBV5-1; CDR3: ASSQPSGTNYGYT
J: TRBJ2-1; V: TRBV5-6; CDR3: ASSWGWAGGSNEQF
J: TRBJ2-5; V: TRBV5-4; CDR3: ASRGRDQETQY
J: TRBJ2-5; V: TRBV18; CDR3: ASSPAGSETQY
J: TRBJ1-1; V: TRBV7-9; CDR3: ASSSGTAHTEAF